Shown below are 24 T cell receptor beta chains from a single sample sequenced in a study of response to subunit inactivated influenza vaccine. MiXCR, run by TCRdb on the RT-PCR reads, gives a single entry per CDR3 protein. The sample gives 300,000 to 350,000 distinct CDR3 sequences, 20% to 25% of which show up once; 9.5% to 13% is in the top ten. This specimen consisted of PBMCs from blood, obtained approximately 20 months after vaccination. These receptors all come from a man between 45 and 75 years old who received an inactivated influenza vaccine.

With respect to this clonotype: It is likely a read error, because the conserved phenylalanine at the end of the CDR3 is missing. The V and J genes are TRBV2 and TRBJ1-5; 7 bases are a match to TRBD1. CDR3 length: 14 residues. The germline CDR1 and CDR2 sequences are SNHLY and FYNNEI. The V gene end was trimmed by 4 bases and the J gene end by 5 bases; junction bases not matched to a gene: 5. CDR3 amino acids: CASSARQGHQPQHS. CDR3 bases: TGTGCCAGCAGTGCAAGACAGGGCCATCAGCCCCAGCATTCT.

This clonotype was observed at least ten times. The rearrangement joins TRBV12-3 or TRBV12-4 to TRBJ1-5; no firm D call. Trimming stripped 4 bases from V and 1 base from J, with 11 bases between. The CDR3 is 15 amino acids. The chain's CDR3 is CASSSPTISNQPQHF. The CDR3, as DNA: TGTGCCAGCAGTTCCCCGACAATCAGCAATCAGCCCCAGCATTTT.

This clonotype showed up just a few times. V and J are TRBV12-3 or TRBV12-4 and TRBJ1-6, with TRBD1 identical over 8 bases. The CDR3 is 15 residues long. Losses at the gene ends were 6 bases for V and 7 bases for J; bases not matched to a gene: 8. The CDR3 here is CASRPGQGRNSPLHF. The CDR3 DNA reads TGTGCCAGCAGGCCCGGACAGGGTAGAAATTCACCCCTCCACTTT.

This clonotype was observed a handful of times. This sequence joins TRBV20-1 and TRBJ1-1; D uncertain. The germline CDR1 and CDR2 sequences are DFQATT and SNEGSKA (reference sequence). The CDR3 spans 11 residues. Trimming removed 3 bases from V and 7 bases from J, with 9 bases in between. In nucleotides, the CDR3 is TGCAGTGCTAGCGCCGTCGATGAAGCTTTCTTT. It codes for CSASAVDEAFF.

Only a few counts were recorded for this clonotype. The J gene is TRBJ1-2, the V gene TRBV7-8; D call uncertain. V lost 5 bases to trimming and J lost 6 bases, with 16 bases between them. Germline loops: CDR1 SGHVS, CDR2 FQNEAQ. The CDR3 runs 14 residues. CDR3 protein: CASSPRRQSDGYTF. The CDR3 bases are TGTGCCAGCAGCCCCCGGCGTCAGTCGGATGGCTACACCTTC.

This clonotype appeared a few times. CDR3: CASSQDGQGDTEAFF. The CDR3 DNA reads TGCGCCAGCAGCCAAGATGGGCAGGGGGACACTGAAGCTTTCTTT. This rearrangement joins TRBV4-3 to TRBJ1-1; 7 nucleotides match TRBD1. The CDR3 has 15 amino acids. V gave up 0 bases and J gave up 3 bases; unmatched junction bases: 4. In germline, CDR1 is LGHNA, CDR2 YSLEER.

V gene TRBV20-1 combines with J gene TRBJ1-6; possibly TRBD1 for D (5 bases). Trimming removed 0 bases at V and 7 bases at J, with 10 bases between. The germline gives CDR1 DFQATT, CDR2 SNEGSKA (reference sequence). The CDR3 spans 14 residues. This CDR3 reads CSARDGGANSPLHF. CDR3 DNA sequence: TGCAGTGCTAGAGATGGAGGGGCAAATTCACCCCTCCACTTT.

This clonotype was counted a few times. This rearrangement joins TRBV6-2 or TRBV6-3 to TRBJ1-5; 7 bases are a match to TRBD1. CDR3 length: 14 amino acids. With 7 bases clipped from V and 6 bases from J, the junction kept 9 bases outside the gene matches. Germline-derived CDR1 and CDR2 are MNHEY and SVGEGT. CDR3 nucleotides: TGTGCCAGCACCCAAGGGGGCGAGATTCAGCCCCAGCATTTT. Residues: CASTQGGEIQPQHF.

This clonotype appeared a few times. The junction does not match germline at one end; this may be a read error. The chain carries TRBV3-1 and TRBJ1-1; the match to TRBD1 covers 10 bases. Germline V CDR1 and CDR2: LGHDT, YNNKEL (reference sequence). The CDR3 spans 14 residues. The chain's CDR3 is CASSQGQGAREALF. The CDR3, as DNA: TGTGCCAGCAGCCAAGGACAGGGGGCTCGGGAAGCTTTATTT.

At least ten counts were recorded for this clonotype. The chain uses TRBV5-1 and TRBJ2-2; TRBD1 might be the D (6 bases). This CDR3 spans 15 amino acids. Germline CDR1 reads SGHRS; CDR2 reads YFSETQ. With 4 bases removed from V and 4 bases from J, the gap between germline ends came to 14 bases. CDR3: CASSVGQSGTGELFF. The CDR3 DNA reads TGCGCCAGCAGCGTTGGACAGTCGGGCACCGGGGAGCTGTTTTTT.

The sample holds many counts of this clonotype. The chain recombines TRBV7-9 with TRBJ1-6; no clear D. The CDR3 has 15 amino acids. V was pared by 0 bases and J by 7 bases, with 10 bases between. CDR1 and CDR2 from the germline V gene are SEHNR and FQNEAQ (reference sequence). CDR3 in amino acids: CASSLAGSRNSPLHF. The CDR3 coding sequence is TGTGCCAGCAGCTTAGCGGGGTCCAGGAATTCACCCCTCCACTTT. Full variable domain (missing parts from reference TRBV7-9 and TRBJ1-6): DTGVSQNPRHKITKRGQNVTFRCDPISEHNRLYWYRQTLGQGPEFLTYFQNEAQLEKSRLLSDRFSAERPKGSFSTLEIQRTEQGDSAMYLCASSLAGSRNSPLHFGNGTRLTVT.

This clonotype showed up just a few times. The rearrangement links TRBV13 to TRBJ1-1, with D uncertain. This CDR3 spans 13 amino acids. Trimming took 4 bases from V and 3 from J, leaving 9 bases between them. Looked up from germline, CDR1 is PRHDT and CDR2 is FYEKMQ (reference sequence). The CDR3 protein is CASSSIRDTEAFF. For the CDR3, the DNA is TGTGCCAGCAGCTCGATACGGGACACTGAAGCTTTCTTT.

This clonotype turned up a few times. The chain is built from TRBV20-1 and TRBJ2-3, with 13 bases fitting TRBD2. The CDR3 runs to 17 residues. J lost 4 bases, V lost 4 bases, and 11 bases had no gene match. Germline loops: CDR1 DFQATT, CDR2 SNEGSKA (reference sequence). In DNA, the CDR3 is TGCAGTGCTACCACTAGCGGGAGGGCCGGAGGGGCAGATACGCAGTATTTT. Translated, it gives CSATTSGRAGGADTQYF.

J is TRBJ2-7 and V is TRBV5-5; D is possibly TRBD1 (6 bases). Germline-derived CDR1 and CDR2 are SGHKS and YYEKEE (reference sequence). The CDR3 contains 14 residues. The ends were cut back, 0 bases at V and 6 bases at J, with 13 bases in the middle. CDR3 sequence: CASSLGPGVAEQYF. Written as DNA, the CDR3 is TGTGCCAGCAGCTTGGGTCCAGGGGTGGCCGAGCAGTACTTC.

The CDR3 reads CASSPPGGRYEQYF. The CDR3 DNA follows: TGTGCCAGCAGCCCCCCCGGGGGAAGGTACGAGCAGTACTTC. The chain is built from TRBV3-1 and TRBJ2-7; tentatively, D is TRBD2 (6 bases). The length of the CDR3 is 14 residues. V gave up 4 bases and J gave up 4 bases, with 14 bases separating them. Germline-derived CDR1 and CDR2 are LGHDT and YNNKEL (reference sequence).

The chain has TRBV7-2 and TRBJ2-3; D may correspond to TRBD1 or TRBD2 (5 bases each). Trimming shortened V by 0 bases and J by 4 bases, and 11 bases separated the two germline ends. The CDR3 sequence is 15 residues long. Germline CDR1 reads SGHTA; CDR2 reads FQGNSA. As DNA, the CDR3 is TGTGCCAGCAGCTTAGCTCATAGGGGAGCAGATACGCAGTATTTT. The encoded protein is CASSLAHRGADTQYF.

This clonotype was detected only a few times. This chain connects TRBV29-1 to TRBJ2-7; TRBD1 might be the D (6 bases). V lost 5 bases and J lost 4, with 12 bases in between. Germline-derived CDR1 and CDR2 are SQVTM and ANQGSEA. The CDR3 has 12 amino acids. The CDR3 reads CSVSDSGYEQYF. In nucleotides, the CDR3 is TGCAGCGTTTCGGACAGCGGTTACGAGCAGTACTTC.

The V gene is TRBV28, the J gene TRBJ1-2; TRBD1 agrees at 7 bases. The CDR3 spans 17 residues. Per the germline V gene, CDR1 is MDHEN and CDR2 is SYDVKM. After removal of 7 bases from V and 7 bases from J, the junction contained 21 bases not matched to a gene. CDR3 DNA: TGTGCCAGCATCTCATGGGGAGGGGGCAGAACCCCGTCTGGCTACACCTTC. Translation gives CASISWGGGRTPSGYTF.

The rearrangement links TRBV14 to TRBJ2-7, with D possibly matching TRBD2 (5 bases). The germline V gene has CDR1 SGHDN and CDR2 FVKESK. The CDR3 sequence is 13 residues long. V was trimmed by 3 bases and J by 5 bases, leaving 11 bases between them. The CDR3 reads CASSQYDYNEQYF. Here the CDR3 DNA reads TGTGCCAGCAGCCAGTACGACTATAACGAGCAGTACTTC.

This clonotype has a handful of counts. The CDR3 DNA reads as TGTGCCAGCAGCCAAGAAATGGTCCCGACACCGAACCAAGAGACCCAGTACTTC. This translates into CASSQEMVPTPNQETQYF. This chain connects TRBV3-1 to TRBJ2-5; D is ambiguous. Deletions cut 0 bases from V and 0 bases from J, with 17 bases between. The germline gives CDR1 LGHDT, CDR2 YNNKEL (reference sequence). The CDR3 loop spans 18 amino acids.

The chain is built from TRBV18 and TRBJ1-3, with a possible D match to TRBD1 (5 bases). CDR1 is KGHSH and CDR2 is LQKENI in the germline V gene. V lost 0 bases, J lost 0 bases, and 15 bases lay in between. This CDR3 spans 18 amino acids. CDR3 in amino acids: CASSPPASSRGSGNTIYF. In DNA form, the CDR3 reads TGTGCCAGCTCACCACCGGCTTCATCTAGGGGCTCTGGAAACACCATATATTTT. The full variable domain, rest sourced from reference TRBV18 and TRBJ1-3, is NAGVMQNPRHLVRRRGQEARLRCSPMKGHSHVYWYRQLPEEGLKFMVYLQKENIIDESGMPKERFSAEFPKEGPSILRIQQVVRGDSAAYFCASSPPASSRGSGNTIYFGEGSWLTVV.

The CDR3 DNA sequence: TGTGCCAGCAGAAGGGGGCGCGGGGGTGGAAACACCATATATTTT. Amino acid sequence: CASRRGRGGGNTIYF. The V call is TRBV6-1, the J call TRBJ1-3; 7 bases fit TRBD1. With 6 bases clipped from V and 3 bases from J, the junction kept 8 bases outside the gene matches. The CDR3 extends over 15 amino acids. Per the germline V gene, CDR1 is MNHNS and CDR2 is SASEGT.

This clonotype was counted a few times. The gene calls are TRBV13 and TRBJ2-3; D remains ambiguous. CDR1 and CDR2 from the germline V gene are PRHDT and FYEKMQ (reference sequence). V dropped 3 bases and J dropped 5 bases, with 18 bases sitting between them. This CDR3 comprises 16 residues. CDR3 in amino acids: CASSLAEGGVGDTQYF. The DNA of the CDR3 is TGTGCCAGCAGCTTGGCCGAAGGTGGGGTTGGAGATACGCAGTATTTT.

The chain recombines TRBV4-2 with TRBJ2-3, with D tentatively TRBD1 (6 bases). CDR1 and CDR2 (germline): LGHNA, YNFKEQ. This CDR3 contains 18 residues. V was clipped by 4 bases and J by 2 bases, with 22 bases between them. The CDR3 nucleotides are TGTGCCAGCAGCCCAGACGTCGGTGGCACAGGGATCACAGATACGCAGTATTTT. It translates to CASSPDVGGTGITDTQYF.